This T cell receptor (beta chain) was retrieved from a study of T-cell reconstitution after alpha-beta-depleted transplantation in children. The study's findings and limits: From surviving recipient T cells and thymic progenitors came the high day-60 TCRbeta diversity observed in some patients. T cells produced anew were the main source of T-cell counts and diversity one year after transplant. By about two months after transplant, alpha-beta T cells reportedly arose from several hundred graft clones that had expanded.

The authors prepared the TCRbeta library with unique molecular identifiers. TCRdb fed the PCR reads into MiXCR, producing one record per CDR3 protein. The sample shows about 500,000 distinct CDR3 sequences, more than 9.5% of them seen only once. This clonotype showed up many times. Its antigen is unknown. The length of the CDR3 is 13 residues. The V and J ends lost 4 bases and 3 bases respectively, with 11 bases between them. Per germline, CDR1 SGHNT and CDR2 YYREEE (reference sequence). J is TRBJ2-7 and V is TRBV5-4; no reliable D call. The sequence was collected from a female patient aged 2 to 10 who had a stem cell transplant for aplastic anemia, so the T cells may come from the graft donor. The sequenced sample was PBMCs, mostly from graft donor cells, obtained 180 days after TCRalphabeta/CD19-depleted stem cell transplant. The CDR3 sequence: CASSQIDGYEQYF. The CDR3 DNA is TGTGCCAGCAGCCAAATTGACGGCTACGAGCAGTACTTC.